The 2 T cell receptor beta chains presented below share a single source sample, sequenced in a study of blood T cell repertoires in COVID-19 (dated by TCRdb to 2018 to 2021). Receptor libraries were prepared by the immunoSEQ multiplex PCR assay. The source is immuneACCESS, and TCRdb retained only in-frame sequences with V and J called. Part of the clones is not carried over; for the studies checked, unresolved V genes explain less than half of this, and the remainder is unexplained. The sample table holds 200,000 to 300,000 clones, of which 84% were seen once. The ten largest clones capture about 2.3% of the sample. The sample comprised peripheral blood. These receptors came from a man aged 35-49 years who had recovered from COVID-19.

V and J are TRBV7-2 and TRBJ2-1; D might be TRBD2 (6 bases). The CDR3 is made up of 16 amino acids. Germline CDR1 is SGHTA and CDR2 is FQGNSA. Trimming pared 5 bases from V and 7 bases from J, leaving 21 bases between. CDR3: CASSPLGTGGSNEQFF. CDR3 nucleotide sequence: TGTGCCAGCAGCCCCTTAGGGACCGGGGGTTCGAATGAGCAGTTCTTC.

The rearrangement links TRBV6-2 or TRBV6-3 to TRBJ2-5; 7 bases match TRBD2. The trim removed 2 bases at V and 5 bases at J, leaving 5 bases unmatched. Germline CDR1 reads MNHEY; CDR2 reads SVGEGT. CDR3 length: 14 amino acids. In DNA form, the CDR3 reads TGTGCCAGCAGTTACCCGGGGGGTGCGGAGACCCAGTACTTC. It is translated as CASSYPGGAETQYF.